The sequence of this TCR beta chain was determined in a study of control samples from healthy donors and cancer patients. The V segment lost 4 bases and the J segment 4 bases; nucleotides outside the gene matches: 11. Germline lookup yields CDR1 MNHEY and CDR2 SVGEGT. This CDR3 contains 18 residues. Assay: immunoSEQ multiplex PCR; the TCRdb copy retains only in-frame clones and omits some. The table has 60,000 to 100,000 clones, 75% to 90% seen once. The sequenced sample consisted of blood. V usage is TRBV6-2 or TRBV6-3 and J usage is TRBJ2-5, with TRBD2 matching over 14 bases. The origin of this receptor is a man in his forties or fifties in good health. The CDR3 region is CASSSQGTSGGFRETQYF. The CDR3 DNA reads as TGTGCCAGCAGTTCCCAAGGGACTAGCGGGGGATTTAGAGAGACCCAGTACTTC.